This entry describes one T cell receptor (beta chain). The data originate from a study of blood T cell repertoires in COVID-19. CDR3 length equals 15 residues. Germline loops: CDR1 SGHNT, CDR2 YYREEE (reference sequence). V lost 5 bases and J 4 bases, leaving 15 bases between the germline ends. Method: immunoSEQ multiplex PCR; TCRdb's copy keeps in-frame clones and lacks some. The sample records about 150,000 clones, 84% being singletons. The J gene is TRBJ2-2, the V gene TRBV5-4; D perhaps matches TRBD2 (7 bases). The sequencing input was peripheral blood. The receptor's source is a human donor in a cohort sampled during active COVID-19. In nucleotides, the CDR3 is TGTGCCAGCAGGTGGGGGGGCTCGGGCACCGGGGAGCTGTTTTTT. Protein: CASRWGGSGTGELFF.